Below, 7 T cell receptor beta chains from the same sample are listed, as sequenced in a study of blood T cells in healthy people across ages. A second about 7 to 11 cycle PCR used barcoded and J-beta primers. Each CDR3 protein is one row after TCRdb ran MiXCR on the 5' RACE reads. The sample holds over 1,500,000 distinct CDR3 sequences, around half seen once. The sample comprised blood. The origin of the receptors is a woman in her thirties or forties in good health.

A few counts support this clonotype. The rearrangement joins TRBV6-5 to TRBJ2-1, with no clear D. Germline CDR1 is MNHEY and CDR2 is SVGAGI. Trimming removed 0 bases from V and 8 bases from J, with 17 bases in between. The CDR3 consists of 16 residues. CDR3 amino acids: CASSYSPSLNLDEQFF. In nucleotides, the CDR3 is TGTGCCAGCAGTTACTCTCCCAGCCTGAACCTCGATGAGCAGTTCTTC.

The rearrangement links TRBV28 to TRBJ2-6; 9 bases align to TRBD1. Germline assignment: CDR1 MDHEN and CDR2 SYDVKM. Germline trimming cut 4 bases from V and 8 bases from J; bases unmatched to any gene: 6. CDR3 length: 15 residues. CDR3 sequence reads: CASSSAGQGTNVLTF. CDR3 nucleotides: TGTGCCAGCAGTTCCGCGGGACAGGGTACCAACGTCCTGACTTTC.

This clonotype was seen only a few times. J is TRBJ1-2 and V is TRBV5-1; D is undetermined. CDR3 length: 17 amino acids. V was trimmed by 0 bases and J by 4 bases, leaving 19 bases between them. The germline gives CDR1 SGHRS, CDR2 YFSETQ. CDR3 loop: CASSLGTIQTPSYGYTF. The CDR3, as DNA: TGCGCCAGCAGCTTGGGGACCATTCAGACTCCGTCCTATGGCTACACCTTC.

The chain employs TRBV3-1 and TRBJ2-7; TRBD2 matches at 7 bases. The end of the DNA aligns better with TRBJ2-5, so the J call may be wrong. Germline CDR1 reads LGHDT; CDR2 reads YNNKEL (reference sequence). The CDR3 loop spans 15 amino acids. The CDR3 bases are TGTGCCAGCAGCCAAGATGGCCAGCGGGGAGGGACCCAGTACTTC. Protein: CASSQDGQRGGTQYF.

The gene calls are TRBV6-5 and TRBJ2-7; the match to TRBD1 covers 9 bases. The J segment lost 7 bases and the V segment lost 5 bases, leaving 18 bases of the junction unmatched. The CDR3 is 17 residues long. Germline V CDR1 and CDR2: MNHEY, SVGAGI. The CDR3 sequence is CASSNRRDRAGYNEQYF. Written as DNA, the CDR3 is TGTGCCAGCAGTAACCGCCGGGACAGGGCTGGATACAATGAGCAGTACTTC.

The rearrangement joins TRBV27 to TRBJ2-1, with 8 bases fitting TRBD1. This CDR3 has 14 residues. In germline, CDR1 is MNHEY, CDR2 SMNVEV (reference sequence). Losses at the gene ends were 6 bases for V and 10 bases for J; bases not matched to a gene: 11. CDR3 in amino acids: CASRKGQALGEQFF. The CDR3 DNA reads TGTGCCAGCAGGAAGGGACAGGCCCTGGGGGAGCAGTTCTTC.

V gene TRBV29-1 combines with J gene TRBJ1-6; D ambiguous. The germline V gene has CDR1 SQVTM and CDR2 ANQGSEA. CDR3 length equals 13 residues. V lost 5 bases, J lost 4 bases, and 9 bases lay in between. This chain's CDR3 is CSVQFGYNSPLHF. The CDR3 nucleotides are TGCAGCGTTCAATTCGGTTATAATTCACCCCTCCACTTT.